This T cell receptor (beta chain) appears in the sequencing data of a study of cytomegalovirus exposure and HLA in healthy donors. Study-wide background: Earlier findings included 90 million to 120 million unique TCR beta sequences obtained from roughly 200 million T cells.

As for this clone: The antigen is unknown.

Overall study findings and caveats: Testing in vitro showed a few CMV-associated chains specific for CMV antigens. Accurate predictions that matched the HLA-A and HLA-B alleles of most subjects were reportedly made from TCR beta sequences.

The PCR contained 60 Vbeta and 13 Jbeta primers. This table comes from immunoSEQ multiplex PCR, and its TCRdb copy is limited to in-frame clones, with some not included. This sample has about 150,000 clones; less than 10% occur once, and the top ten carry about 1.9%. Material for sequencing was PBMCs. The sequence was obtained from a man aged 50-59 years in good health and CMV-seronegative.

CDR3 nucleotide sequence: TGCGCCAGCAGTCAGGGGTCCAATGAGCAGTTCTTC. Translating it yields CASSQGSNEQFF. The rearrangement links TRBV10-1 to TRBJ2-1, with D maybe TRBD1 (6 bases). Germline CDR1 reads WNHNN; CDR2 reads SYGVQD (reference sequence). The CDR3 has 12 amino acids. Trimming shortened V by 5 bases and J by 6 bases, and 8 bases separated the two germline ends.